This T cell receptor beta chain was retrieved from a study of T-cell reconstitution after alpha-beta-depleted transplantation in children. Unique molecular identifiers were used in preparing the TCRbeta library. TCRdb redid the calling of the PCR reads with MiXCR, one entry per CDR3 protein. Of hundreds of thousands of distinct CDR3 sequences in the sample, approximately 20% were seen once. The CDR3 contains 16 residues. CDR1 is LNHNV and CDR2 is YYDKDF in the germline V gene (reference sequence). Trimming left V 5 bases short and J 0 bases short, with 14 bases between. The TCR sequence derives from a human donor who donated a stem cell graft to a child with acute lymphoblastic leukemia. The gene calls are TRBV15 and TRBJ1-5, with D unresolved. Sequenced here: PBMCs from the stem cell graft donor, sampled from the stem cell graft. CDR3 loop: CATSPEGDFSNQPQHF. CDR3 nucleotides: TGTGCCACCAGCCCCGAAGGTGATTTTAGCAATCAGCCCCAGCATTTT.